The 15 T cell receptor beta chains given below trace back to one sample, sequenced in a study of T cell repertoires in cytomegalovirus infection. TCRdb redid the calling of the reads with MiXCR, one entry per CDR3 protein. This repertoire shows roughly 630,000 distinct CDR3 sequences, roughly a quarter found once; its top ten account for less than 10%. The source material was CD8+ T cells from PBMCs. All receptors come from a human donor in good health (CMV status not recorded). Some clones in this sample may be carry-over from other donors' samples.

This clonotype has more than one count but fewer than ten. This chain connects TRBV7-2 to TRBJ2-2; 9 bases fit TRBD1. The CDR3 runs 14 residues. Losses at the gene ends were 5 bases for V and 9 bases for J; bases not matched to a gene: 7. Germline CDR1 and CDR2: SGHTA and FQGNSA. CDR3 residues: CASSGRDRVWELFF. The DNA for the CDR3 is TGTGCCAGCAGCGGCCGGGACAGGGTTTGGGAGCTGTTTTTT.

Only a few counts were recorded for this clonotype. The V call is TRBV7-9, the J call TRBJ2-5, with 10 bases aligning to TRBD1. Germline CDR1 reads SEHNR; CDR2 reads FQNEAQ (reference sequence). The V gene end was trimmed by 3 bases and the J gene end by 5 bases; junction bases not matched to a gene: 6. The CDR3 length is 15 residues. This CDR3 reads CASSFRQGADETQYF. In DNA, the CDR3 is TGTGCCAGCAGCTTCCGACAGGGGGCGGATGAGACCCAGTACTTC. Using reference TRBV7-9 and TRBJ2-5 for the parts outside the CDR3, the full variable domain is DTGVSQNPRHKITKRGQNVTFRCDPISEHNRLYWYRQTLGQGPEFLTYFQNEAQLEKSRLLSDRFSAERPKGSFSTLEIQRTEQGDSAMYLCASSFRQGADETQYFGPGTRLLVL.

The CDR3 DNA is TGCAGCGTTGGCGAGACAGCCAGCAATCAGCCCCAGCATTTT. This translates into CSVGETASNQPQHF. The chain is built from TRBV29-1 and TRBJ1-5; a weak D match, TRBD1 (5 bases). This CDR3 has 14 amino acids. Germline CDR1 is SQVTM and CDR2 is ANQGSEA. V lost 4 bases to trimming and J lost 1 base, with 11 bases between them. The variable domain in full, completed from reference TRBV29-1 and TRBJ1-5, reads SAVISQKPSRDICQRGTSLTIQCQVDSQVTMMFWYRQQPGQSLTLIATANQGSEATYESGFVIDKFPISRPNLTFSTLTVSNMSPEDSSIYLCSVGETASNQPQHFGDGTRLSIL.

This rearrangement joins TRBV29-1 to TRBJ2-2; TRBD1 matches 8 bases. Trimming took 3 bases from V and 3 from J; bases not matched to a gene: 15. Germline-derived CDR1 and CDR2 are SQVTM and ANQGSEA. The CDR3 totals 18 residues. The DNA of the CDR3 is TGCAGCGTTGAGGTTAGGACAGGGACGTCCTCTTACACCGGGGAGCTGTTTTTT. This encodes CSVEVRTGTSSYTGELFF.

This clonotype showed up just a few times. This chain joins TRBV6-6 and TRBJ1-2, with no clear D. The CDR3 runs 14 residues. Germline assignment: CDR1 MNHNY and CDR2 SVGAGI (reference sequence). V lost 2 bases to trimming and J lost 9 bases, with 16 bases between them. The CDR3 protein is CASSYPTGRVSYTF. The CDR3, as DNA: TGTGCCAGCAGTTACCCGACCGGGCGTGTGAGCTACACCTTC.

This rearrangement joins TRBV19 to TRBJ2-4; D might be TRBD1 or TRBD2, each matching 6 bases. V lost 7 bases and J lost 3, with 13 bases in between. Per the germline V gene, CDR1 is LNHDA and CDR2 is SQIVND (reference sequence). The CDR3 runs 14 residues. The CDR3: CASTPQGGKNIQYF. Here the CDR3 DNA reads TGTGCCAGTACCCCACAGGGAGGCAAAAACATTCAGTACTTC.

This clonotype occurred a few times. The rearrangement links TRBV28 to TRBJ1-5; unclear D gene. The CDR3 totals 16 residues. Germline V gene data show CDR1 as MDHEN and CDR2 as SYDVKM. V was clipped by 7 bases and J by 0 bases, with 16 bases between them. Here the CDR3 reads CASNERAWDSNQPQHF. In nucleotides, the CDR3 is TGTGCCAGCAATGAGAGGGCCTGGGATAGCAATCAGCCCCAGCATTTT. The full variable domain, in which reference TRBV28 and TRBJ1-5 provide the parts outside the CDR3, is DVKVTQSSRYLVKRTGEKVFLECVQDMDHENMFWYRQDPGLGLRLIYFSYDVKMKEKGDIPEGYSVSREKKERFSLILESASTNQTSMYLCASNERAWDSNQPQHFGDGTRLSIL.

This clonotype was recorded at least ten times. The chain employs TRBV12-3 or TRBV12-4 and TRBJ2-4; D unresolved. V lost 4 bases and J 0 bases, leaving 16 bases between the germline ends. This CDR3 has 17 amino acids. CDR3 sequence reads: CASSSPVQIKAKNIQYF. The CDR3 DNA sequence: TGTGCCAGCAGTTCACCGGTACAGATAAAAGCCAAAAACATTCAGTACTTC.

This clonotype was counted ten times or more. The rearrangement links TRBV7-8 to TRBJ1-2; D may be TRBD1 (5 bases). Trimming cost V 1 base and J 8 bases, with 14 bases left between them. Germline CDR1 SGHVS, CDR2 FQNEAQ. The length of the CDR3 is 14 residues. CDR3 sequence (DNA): TGTGCCAGCAGCTTAGGATTCGGAGACAGAGGCTACACCTTC. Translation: CASSLGFGDRGYTF.

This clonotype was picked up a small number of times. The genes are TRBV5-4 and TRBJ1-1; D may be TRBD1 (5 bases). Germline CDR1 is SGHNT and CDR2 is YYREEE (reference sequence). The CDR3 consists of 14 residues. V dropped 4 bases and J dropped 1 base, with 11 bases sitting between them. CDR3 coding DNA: TGTGCCAGCAGCCCGGGACTAGAGAACACTGAAGCTTTCTTT. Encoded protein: CASSPGLENTEAFF.

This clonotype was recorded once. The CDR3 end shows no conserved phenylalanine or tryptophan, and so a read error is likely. CDR3 loop: CASRGATDTQYL. CDR3 in DNA: TGTGCCAGTCGGGGTGCCACAGATACGCAGTATTTA. The chain has TRBV2 and TRBJ2-3, with a possible D match to TRBD2 (5 bases). With 9 bases removed from V and 2 bases from J, the gap between germline ends came to 9 bases. This CDR3 region has 12 residues. Germline-derived CDR1 and CDR2 are SNHLY and FYNNEI.

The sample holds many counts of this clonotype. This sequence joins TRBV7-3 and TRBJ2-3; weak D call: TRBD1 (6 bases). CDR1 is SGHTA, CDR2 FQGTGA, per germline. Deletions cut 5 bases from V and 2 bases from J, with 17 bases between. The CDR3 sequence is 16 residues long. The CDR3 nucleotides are TGTGCCAGCAGCCCACACAGGGATCGGAACACAGATACGCAGTATTTT. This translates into CASSPHRDRNTDTQYF.

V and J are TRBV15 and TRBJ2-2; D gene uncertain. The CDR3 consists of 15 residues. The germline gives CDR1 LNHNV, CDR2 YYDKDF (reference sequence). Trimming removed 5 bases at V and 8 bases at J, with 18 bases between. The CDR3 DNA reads TGTGCCACCAGCGGACGGACCTCTCCGCCGGGGGAGCTGTTTTTT. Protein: CATSGRTSPPGELFF. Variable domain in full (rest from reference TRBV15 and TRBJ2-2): DAMVIQNPRYQVTQFGKPVTLSCSQTLNHNVMYWYQQKSSQAPKLLFHYYDKDFNNEADTPDNFQSRRPNTSFCFLDIRSPGLGDTAMYLCATSGRTSPPGELFFGEGSRLTVL.

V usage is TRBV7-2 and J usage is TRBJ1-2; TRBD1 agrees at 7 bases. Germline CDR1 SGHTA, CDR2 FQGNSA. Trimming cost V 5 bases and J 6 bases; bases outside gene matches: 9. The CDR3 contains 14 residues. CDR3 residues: CASSAQTGRDGYTF. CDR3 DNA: TGTGCCAGCAGCGCCCAGACAGGGAGGGATGGCTACACCTTC.

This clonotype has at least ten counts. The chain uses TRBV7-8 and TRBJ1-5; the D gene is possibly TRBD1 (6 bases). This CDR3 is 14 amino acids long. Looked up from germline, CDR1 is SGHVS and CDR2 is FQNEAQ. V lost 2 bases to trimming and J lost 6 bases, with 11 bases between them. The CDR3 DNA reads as TGTGCCAGCAGCTTAAAGGGGGGGAGTCAGCCCCAGCATTTT. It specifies CASSLKGGSQPQHF.